The rows below give T cell receptor beta chains drawn from one sample of a study of T cell clones after liver transplantation. Produced via immunoSEQ multiplex PCR; TCRdb's table is partial and in-frame only. The data contain about 24,000 clones, over 55% of them singletons. The sequencing used CD4+ T cells from blood, collected before liver transplant. All receptors come from a human donor who received a liver transplant. The CDR3 runs from the conserved cysteine through the conserved F or W. D genes are given only for firm matches. Part of the rows lack a size; the others show once, few, many or a class for expanded clones.

v_gene,abundance,d_gene,j_gene,CDR3aa,CDR3nt
TRBV14,.,.,TRBJ2-4,CASSQRQINIQYF,TGTGCCAGCAGCCAAAGGCAGATAAACATTCAGTACTTC
TRBV7-7,.,TRBD1,TRBJ2-5,CASSSTGTGQETQYF,TGTGCCAGCAGCTCCACCGGGACAGGACAAGAGACCCAGTACTTC
TRBV7-2,.,.,TRBJ2-1,CASSLRSGPNYNNEQFF,TGTGCCAGCAGTCTTAGAAGTGGGCCTAACTACAACAATGAGCAGTTCTTC
TRBV13,.,.,TRBJ2-7,CASRLRGPGAYEQYF,TGTGCCAGCAGGCTCAGGGGCCCTGGCGCTTACGAGCAGTACTTC
TRBV7-9,few,.,TRBJ1-1,CASTRKNTEAFF,TGTGCCAGCACTCGGAAGAACACTGAAGCTTTCTTT
TRBV15,.,.,TRBJ1-4,CATSREGAYEKLFF,TGTGCCACCAGCAGAGAGGGGGCATATGAAAAACTGTTTTTT
TRBV6-5,.,.,TRBJ2-2,CASTLGGPNTGELFF,TGTGCCAGCACCCTAGGAGGGCCTAACACCGGGGAGCTGTTTTTT
TRBV6-1,.,.,TRBJ2-2,CASSEAARMVTGELFF,TGTGCCAGCAGTGAAGCAGCGAGGATGGTGACCGGGGAGCTGTTTTTT
TRBV2,.,TRBD1,TRBJ2-4,CASEGTADIQYF,TGTGCCAGCGAGGGGACAGCGGACATTCAGTACTTC
TRBV4-3,.,.,TRBJ1-1,CASSQDRGLWAFF,TGCGCCAGCAGCCAAGATAGGGGCCTTTGGGCTTTCTTT
TRBV19,few,TRBD1,TRBJ1-5,CASSLQGPGQPQHF,TGTGCCAGTAGTTTACAGGGGCCGGGACAGCCCCAGCATTTT
TRBV7-8,.,TRBD1,TRBJ2-5,CASSSVPGQGETQYF,TGTGCCAGCAGCTCCGTCCCGGGACAGGGTGAGACCCAGTACTTC
TRBV25-1,.,.,TRBJ1-2,CASSDPAGRESNGYTF,TGTGCCAGCAGTGACCCAGCCGGCAGGGAATCTAATGGCTACACCTTC
TRBV5-6,few,.,TRBJ1-1,CASSSQSDSEAFF,TGTGCCAGCAGCTCCCAGTCGGACAGCGAAGCTTTCTTT
TRBV28,.,TRBD1,TRBJ1-1,CASSLNDRVMNTEAFF,TGTGCCAGCAGTCTAAACGACAGGGTCATGAACACTGAAGCTTTCTTT
TRBV7-9,.,TRBD1,TRBJ2-7,CASSPTGQVVNYEQYF,TGTGCCAGCAGCCCTACCGGACAGGTTGTTAACTACGAGCAGTACTTC
TRBV18,.,TRBD2,TRBJ2-1,CASSPPGLAGGNEQFF,TGTGCCAGCTCACCACCGGGACTAGCGGGGGGGAATGAGCAGTTCTTC
TRBV4-3,.,TRBD2,TRBJ2-2,CASSLRLAAGELFF,TGCGCCAGCAGCCTTAGACTAGCCGCCGGGGAGCTGTTTTTT
TRBV10-3,.,.,TRBJ1-1,CATTENRNTEAFF,TGTGCCACGACAGAAAATAGGAACACTGAAGCTTTCTTT
TRBV10-2,.,TRBD2,TRBJ2-3,CATQLAAGGTDTQYF,TGCGCCACCCAACTAGCGGCCGGGGGCACAGATACGCAGTATTTT
TRBV10-1,.,TRBD2,TRBJ2-1,CASSGGTSGRGGSEQFF,TGCGCCAGCAGCGGGGGGACTAGCGGGAGAGGTGGGAGTGAGCAGTTCTTC
TRBV7-9,few,TRBD2,TRBJ2-5,CASSSGTSGTSETQYF,TGTGCCAGCAGCTCCGGGACTAGCGGGACTTCAGAGACCCAGTACTTC
TRBV28,.,TRBD1,TRBJ1-4,CASSPSTGAGEKLFF,TGTGCCAGCAGTCCCTCGACAGGGGCGGGTGAAAAACTGTTTTTT
TRBV5-4,.,TRBD1,TRBJ1-1,CASSTGTGTNTEAFF,TGTGCCAGCAGCACAGGGACAGGGACGAACACTGAAGCTTTCTTT
TRBV2,.,.,TRBJ1-5,CASSVRGDNQPQHF,TGTGCCAGCAGTGTACGAGGGGACAATCAGCCCCAGCATTTT
TRBV7-2,.,TRBD1,TRBJ1-4,CASSLGRDSEKLFF,TGTGCCAGCAGCTTAGGTCGGGACAGTGAAAAACTGTTTTTT
TRBV6-5,few,.,TRBJ2-7,CASRDTLAYEQYF,TGTGCCAGCAGGGACACTTTAGCGTACGAGCAGTACTTC
TRBV28,.,.,TRBJ2-1,CASSLRWGRDVNEQFF,TGTGCCAGCAGTTTACGTTGGGGTCGCGATGTCAATGAGCAGTTCTTC
TRBV6-5,.,.,TRBJ2-2,CASSYSFLLGTGELFF,TGTGCCAGCAGTTACTCGTTTTTATTGGGAACCGGGGAGCTGTTTTTT
TRBV19,.,.,TRBJ2-5,CASKGGTATQYF,TGTGCCAGTAAAGGGGGTACCGCGACCCAGTACTTC
TRBV5-1,.,.,TRBJ2-3,CASSKQTGGVADTQYF,TGCGCCAGCAGCAAACAGACAGGAGGAGTAGCAGATACGCAGTATTTT
TRBV7-7,.,.,TRBJ2-5,CASSAETQYF,TGTGCCAGCAGTGCGGAGACCCAGTACTTC
TRBV5-1,.,TRBD1,TRBJ2-7,CASTSDRTYDEQYF,TGCGCCAGCACCTCGGACAGGACATACGACGAGCAGTACTTC
TRBV4-2,.,.,TRBJ1-1,CASSPQEDREAFF,TGTGCCAGCAGCCCCCAGGAAGACAGAGAAGCTTTCTTT
TRBV5-1,.,.,TRBJ1-1,CASSLEWKNTEAFF,TGCGCCAGCAGCTTAGAATGGAAGAACACTGAAGCTTTCTTT
TRBV11-2,.,.,TRBJ2-2,CASSLLVPTDTNTGELFF,TGTGCCAGCAGCTTGCTCGTGCCTACAGACACGAACACCGGGGAGCTGTTTTTT
TRBV7-7,.,.,TRBJ2-2,CASSTGTPNTGELFF,TGTGCCAGCAGCACAGGGACACCGAACACCGGGGAGCTGTTTTTT
TRBV10-3,.,.,TRBJ1-4,CAISESTGDEKLFF,TGTGCCATCAGTGAATCCACAGGAGATGAAAAACTGTTTTTT
TRBV5-1,.,.,TRBJ2-1,CASSLAAAGQGTSEQFF,TGCGCCAGCAGCTTGGCTGCGGCGGGGCAGGGGACAAGTGAGCAGTTCTTC
TRBV20-1,.,.,TRBJ1-1,CSASREAEAFF,TGCAGTGCTAGCCGTGAGGCTGAAGCTTTCTTT
TRBV28,.,.,TRBJ1-4,CASSFMGSWATNEKLFF,TGTGCCAGCAGTTTTATGGGATCCTGGGCAACTAATGAAAAACTGTTTTTT
TRBV18,.,TRBD2,TRBJ2-1,CASSPSGGDNEQFF,TGTGCCAGCTCACCTAGCGGGGGGGACAATGAGCAGTTCTTC
TRBV5-1,.,TRBD2,TRBJ2-3,CASSSGSGGRTDTQYF,TGCGCCAGCAGCTCCGGTAGCGGGGGGAGGACAGATACGCAGTATTTT
TRBV5-1,.,.,TRBJ1-3,CASSEQVSGNTIYF,TGCGCCAGCAGCGAACAGGTCTCTGGAAACACCATATATTTT
TRBV19,medium-sized,.,TRBJ2-1,CASSPGQQVGQFF,TGTGCCAGTAGCCCCGGGCAACAGGTCGGGCAGTTCTTC
TRBV7-2,.,.,TRBJ2-7,CASSLTHEQYF,TGTGCCAGCAGCTTGACGCACGAGCAGTACTTC
TRBV27,.,TRBD1,TRBJ1-1,CASSFSMLQGGLNTEAFF,TGTGCCAGCAGTTTCTCAATGCTACAGGGGGGATTGAACACTGAAGCTTTCTTT
TRBV28,.,.,TRBJ1-2,CARKGINYGYTF,TGTGCCAGGAAAGGGATTAACTATGGCTACACCTTC
TRBV2,medium-sized,.,TRBJ2-2,CASRVNTGELFF,TGTGCCAGCAGGGTTAACACCGGGGAGCTGTTTTTT
TRBV27,.,TRBD2,TRBJ2-1,CASSLGDGLAGLNEQFF,TGTGCCAGCAGTTTGGGGGATGGACTAGCGGGATTAAATGAGCAGTTCTTC
TRBV6-1,.,.,TRBJ1-2,CASSEGGTHYGYTF,TGTGCCAGCAGTGAAGGGGGGACACACTATGGCTACACCTTC
TRBV12-2,.,.,TRBJ2-1,CASRLAPCPRGPSYNEQFF,TGTGCAAGTCGCTTAGCGCCATGTCCCAGGGGGCCCTCCTACAATGAGCAGTTCTTC